Below, 2 T cell receptor beta chains from the same sample are listed, as sequenced in a study of T cells in Graves' hyperthyroidism and ophthalmopathy. TCR beta CDR3 region amplification was performed from RNA transcripts. Primed by the HTBI set, a first-round RT-PCR was run on the TCR CDR3. One entry per CDR3 protein results from TCRdb running MiXCR on the multiplex PCR reads. The sample gives about 200,000 distinct CDR3 sequences, about 17% of which show up once; around 43% is in the top ten. Sequenced material: blood. The receptors stem from a man aged 40-50 years with Graves' hyperthyroidism.

The table lists this clonotype with many counts. V gene TRBV7-8 combines with J gene TRBJ2-1; D is ambiguous. The CDR3 sequence is 14 residues long. Germline CDR1 SGHVS, CDR2 FQNEAQ. V shed 1 base and J shed 5 bases, with 9 bases lying between them. The chain's CDR3 is CASSLEGLNNEQFF. The CDR3 DNA reads TGTGCCAGCAGCTTAGAGGGCCTAAACAATGAGCAGTTCTTC.

This clonotype has more than one count but fewer than ten. The chain employs TRBV19 and TRBJ2-7; TRBD1 aligns across 8 bases. CDR1 and CDR2 (germline): LNHDA, SQIVND (reference sequence). The CDR3 covers 14 residues. V shed 3 bases and J 0 bases; nucleotides not matched to a gene: 1. For the CDR3, the DNA is TGTGCCAGTAGTATGGACAGGGACTCCTACGAGCAGTACTTC. Translation gives CASSMDRDSYEQYF.